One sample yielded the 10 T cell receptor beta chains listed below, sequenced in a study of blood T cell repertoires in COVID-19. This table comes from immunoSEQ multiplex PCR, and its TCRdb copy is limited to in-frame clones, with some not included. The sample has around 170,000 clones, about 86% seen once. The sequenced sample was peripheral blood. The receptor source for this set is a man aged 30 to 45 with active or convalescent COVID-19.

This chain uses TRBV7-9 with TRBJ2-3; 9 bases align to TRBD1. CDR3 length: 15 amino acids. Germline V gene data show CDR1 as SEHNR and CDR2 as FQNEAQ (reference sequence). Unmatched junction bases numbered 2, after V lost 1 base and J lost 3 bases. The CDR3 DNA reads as TGTGCCAGCAGCTTAGGGACAGGGGAAACAGATACGCAGTATTTT. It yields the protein CASSLGTGETDTQYF.

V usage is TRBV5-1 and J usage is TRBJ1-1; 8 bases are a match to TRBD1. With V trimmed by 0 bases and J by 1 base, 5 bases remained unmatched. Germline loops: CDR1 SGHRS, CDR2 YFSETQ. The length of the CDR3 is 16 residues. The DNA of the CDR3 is TGCGCCAGCAGCTTGGAGTCAGGGGGCGGGAACACTGAAGCTTTCTTT. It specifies CASSLESGGGNTEAFF.

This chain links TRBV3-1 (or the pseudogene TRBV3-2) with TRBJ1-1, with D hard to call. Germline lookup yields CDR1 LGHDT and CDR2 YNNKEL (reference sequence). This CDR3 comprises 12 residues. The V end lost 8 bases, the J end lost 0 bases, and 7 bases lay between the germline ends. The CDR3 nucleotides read TGTGCCAGCTCAATTCTGAACACTGAAGCTTTCTTT. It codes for CASSILNTEAFF.

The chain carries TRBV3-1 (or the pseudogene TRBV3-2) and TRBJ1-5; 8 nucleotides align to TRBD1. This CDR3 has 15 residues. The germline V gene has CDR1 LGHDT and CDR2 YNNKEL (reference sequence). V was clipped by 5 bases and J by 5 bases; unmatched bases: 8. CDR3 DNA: TGTGCCAGCAGCTCGGCCGACAGGGGTCATCAGCCCCAGCATTTT. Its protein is CASSSADRGHQPQHF.

CDR3 in amino acids: CASSLGSTKLSNTEAFF. The DNA of the CDR3 is TGCGCCAGCAGCTTAGGGTCGACTAAGCTATCGAACACTGAAGCTTTCTTT. The chain combines TRBV5-1 with TRBJ1-1; D is ambiguous. CDR1 SGHRS and CDR2 YFSETQ come from the germline V gene. The CDR3 spans 17 residues. Trimming removed 2 bases from V and 1 base from J, with 18 bases in between. Supplemented by reference TRBV5-1 and TRBJ1-1, the full variable domain reads KAGVTQTPRYLIKTRGQQVTLSCSPISGHRSVSWYQQTPGQGLQFLFEYFSETQRNKGNFPGRFSGRQFSNSRSEMNVSTLELGDSALYLCASSLGSTKLSNTEAFFGQGTRLTVV.

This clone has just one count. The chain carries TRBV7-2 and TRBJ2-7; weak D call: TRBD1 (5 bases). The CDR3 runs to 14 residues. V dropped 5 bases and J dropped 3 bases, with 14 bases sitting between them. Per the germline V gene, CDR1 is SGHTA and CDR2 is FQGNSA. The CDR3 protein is CASSPTGDSYEQYF. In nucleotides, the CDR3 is TGTGCCAGCAGCCCTACCGGCGACAGCTACGAGCAGTACTTC.

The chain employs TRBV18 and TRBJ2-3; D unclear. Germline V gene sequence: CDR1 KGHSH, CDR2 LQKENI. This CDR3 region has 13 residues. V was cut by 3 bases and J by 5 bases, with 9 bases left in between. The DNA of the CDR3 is TGTGCCAGCTCACCCAACTCTGTAGATACGCAGTATTTT. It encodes CASSPNSVDTQYF.

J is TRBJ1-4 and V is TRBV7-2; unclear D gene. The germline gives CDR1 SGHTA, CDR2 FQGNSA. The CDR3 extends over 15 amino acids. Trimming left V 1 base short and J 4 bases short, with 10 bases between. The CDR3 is CASSLVRSFNEKLFF. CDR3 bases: TGTGCCAGCAGCTTAGTTCGGAGCTTTAATGAAAAACTGTTTTTT.

The CDR3 region has the DNA TGCGCCAGCAGCTTGGCCGGGTCCTACGAGCAGTACGTC. Translation gives CASSLAGSYEQYV. The chain uses TRBV5-1 and TRBJ2-7, with unresolved D. This CDR3 has 13 amino acids. The V end was cut by 0 bases, the J end by 1 base, with 5 bases between. Looked up from germline, CDR1 is SGHRS and CDR2 is YFSETQ.

The CDR3 region is CASSVPGAVLSYEQYF. The CDR3 nucleotides read TGTGCCAGCAGCGTACCAGGGGCCGTCCTCTCCTACGAGCAGTACTTC. The chain recombines TRBV11-2 with TRBJ2-7; TRBD1 is a possible D gene (6 bases). The CDR3 runs 16 residues. The germline V gene encodes CDR1 SGHAT and CDR2 FQNNGV. V lost 5 bases, J lost 0 bases, and 17 bases lay in between.